This T cell receptor (beta chain) was captured by sequencing in a study of PD-1 blockade in classical Hodgkin lymphoma. Study-wide results and limits: Initiation of nivolumab under 1 year after ASCT led to exclusion of patients. TCR diversity at baseline was reported to be reduced in newly diagnosed patients relative to healthy donors.

This CDR3 spans 15 amino acids. V was pared by 3 bases and J by 4 bases, with 13 bases between. Germline V gene lookup returns CDR1 MNHEY and CDR2 SVGAGI. Clones were read by immunoSEQ multiplex PCR, and TCRdb kept only the in-frame ones, dropping some. The table includes some 58,000 clones, approximately 92% detected once. Worth noting for this clone: Its antigen remains unidentified.

The time point was: cycle 4 day 1 (C4D1), after more than five weeks of nivolumab. All the patients suffered relapse after autologous stem cell transplantation, and brentuximab vedotin exposure differed. The chain joins TRBV6-5 to TRBJ1-5; D is unresolved. Sequencing used peripheral blood mononuclear cells (PBMCs), obtained before the fourth cycle of nivolumab. The sequence derives from a human donor with classical Hodgkin lymphoma. CDR3: CASSYVRPINQPQHF. The CDR3 coding sequence is TGTGCCAGCAGTTATGTACGCCCGATTAATCAGCCCCAGCATTTT.